The TCR beta chain described here comes from a study of OX40 agonist ivuxolimab in advanced cancers. Study in general: Earlier anti-PD-1, anti-PD-L1 or anti-CTLA-4 therapy was permitted; over 35% had received some. Three individuals attained partial responses, comprising one hepatocellular carcinoma case and two cutaneous melanoma cases. Broader study findings: There were, on average, more expanded clones in CD8+ T cells than in CD4+.

The length of the CDR3 is 15 residues. V was trimmed by 0 bases and J by 1 base, leaving 9 bases between them. Germline V gives CDR1 LNHNV, CDR2 YYDKDF (reference sequence). Remarks on this clone: Its target is unknown.

Sequencing was performed with immunoSEQ multiplex PCR; in TCRdb, only in-frame clones are kept and a portion is missing. The sample yields about 69,000 clones, more than 85% seen once. Peripheral blood came from all dose cohorts at three timepoints. The chain is built from TRBV15 and TRBJ1-2; no reliable D call. This clonotype was obtained from an adult with an advanced solid tumor such as melanoma, head and neck, liver or kidney cancer. Sequenced here: CD4+ or CD8+ T cells sorted from blood, sampled in a trial of the OX40 agonist ivuxolimab. CDR3 DNA sequence: TGTGCCACCAGCAGAGATTTCAACAATAACTATGGCTACACCTTC. It encodes CATSRDFNNNYGYTF.